This TCR beta chain was captured by sequencing in a study of blood T cells in healthy people across ages. Turning to this clonotype: No antigen is known for it.

Combining a sample-barcoded 5' primer with a J-beta primer mix, a second PCR ran for about 7 to 11 cycles. Each cDNA molecule carried a tag from a template-switch adaptor that contained 12 random nucleotides. TCRdb processed the 5' RACE reads anew with MiXCR; each CDR3 protein has one entry. The table records around 870,000 distinct CDR3 sequences, around 30% of them present only once. Notes on the study in general: Higher diversity and more naive CD4+ cells were features of long-lived donors, compared to aged donors.

With 5 bases clipped from V and 8 bases from J, the junction kept 10 bases outside the gene matches. The germline V gene has CDR1 SGHTA and CDR2 FQGNSA. The CDR3 runs 14 residues. The specimen sequenced was blood. The chain employs TRBV7-2 and TRBJ1-2; 8 bases match TRBD1. This sequence originates from a woman older than 75 in good health. The CDR3 region has the DNA TGTGCCAGCAGCCAGCTAGACGACAGGGGAGGCTACACCTTC. It translates to CASSQLDDRGGYTF.